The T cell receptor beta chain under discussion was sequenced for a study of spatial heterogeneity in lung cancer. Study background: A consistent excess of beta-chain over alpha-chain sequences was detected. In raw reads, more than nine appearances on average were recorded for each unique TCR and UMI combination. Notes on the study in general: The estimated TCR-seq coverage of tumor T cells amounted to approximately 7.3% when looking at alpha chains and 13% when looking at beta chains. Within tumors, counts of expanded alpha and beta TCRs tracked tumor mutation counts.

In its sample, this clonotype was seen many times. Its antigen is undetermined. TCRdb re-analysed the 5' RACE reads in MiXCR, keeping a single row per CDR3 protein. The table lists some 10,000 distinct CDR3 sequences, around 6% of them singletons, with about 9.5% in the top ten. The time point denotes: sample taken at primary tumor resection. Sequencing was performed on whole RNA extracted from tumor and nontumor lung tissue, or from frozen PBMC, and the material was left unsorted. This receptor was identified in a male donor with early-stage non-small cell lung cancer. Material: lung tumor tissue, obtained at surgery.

CDR3: CASKYLADNSPLHF. CDR3 nucleotide sequence: TGTGCCAGCAAGTATCTAGCCGATAATTCACCCCTCCACTTT. J is TRBJ1-6 and V is TRBV27; D not certain. The CDR3 contains 14 residues. Germline lookup yields CDR1 MNHEY and CDR2 SMNVEV (reference sequence). Trimming took 7 bases from V and 5 from J, leaving 12 bases between them.